These 27 T cell receptor beta chains were sequenced from one sample in a study of CD8 T cells in ankylosing spondylitis. For these TCRs, the target antigens are not known. Points from the study as a whole: A TCR beta motif of under ten highly homologous variants appeared characteristic of ankylosing spondylitis blood.

Each CDR3 protein gets one entry after TCRdb re-called the 5' RACE reads with MiXCR. The sample contains about 330,000 distinct CDR3 sequences, 7% to 9% of which appear only once. Sequencing used blood, either unsorted or a sorted T cell fraction (not recorded which). The receptors originated from a male donor with ankylosing spondylitis.

The V gene is TRBV5-4, the J gene TRBJ1-2; tentative D call: TRBD1 (5 bases). The length of the CDR3 is 15 residues. Trimming took off 4 bases at V and 8 bases at J, with 21 bases between the two ends. Germline CDR1 and CDR2: SGHNT and YYREEE (reference sequence). The CDR3 DNA reads TGTGCCAGCAGCCTTCTTGGGGGTGCAAAGGGAGGCTACACCTTC. Protein: CASSLLGGAKGGYTF.

This clonotype has more than one count but fewer than ten. This chain connects TRBV4-3 to TRBJ1-1; D is ambiguous. The CDR3 consists of 14 residues. The V end lost 3 bases, the J end lost 5 bases, and 13 bases lay between the germline ends. Germline V gives CDR1 LGHNA, CDR2 YSLEER. The CDR3 here is CASSQLKGGTEAFF. In DNA, the CDR3 is TGCGCCAGCAGCCAGTTAAAGGGAGGGACTGAAGCTTTCTTT.

This clonotype was detected a few times. The chain has TRBV2 and TRBJ2-3; either TRBD1 or TRBD2 may supply D (5 bases each). The ends were cut back, 4 bases at V and 4 bases at J, with 15 bases in the middle. This CDR3 has 15 amino acids. Germline lookup yields CDR1 SNHLY and CDR2 FYNNEI. The CDR3 sequence is CASSVGTSEADTQYF. CDR3 DNA sequence: TGTGCCAGCAGTGTAGGGACCAGCGAGGCAGATACGCAGTATTTT.

The chain carries TRBV14 and TRBJ2-3, with 12 positions matching TRBD2. Germline CDR1 SGHDN, CDR2 FVKESK. This CDR3 spans 17 amino acids. The V and J ends lost 1 base and 0 bases, in that order; junction bases with no gene match: 2. This CDR3 reads CASSQGGTSGSTDTQYF. DNA of the CDR3: TGTGCCAGCAGCCAAGGGGGGACTAGCGGGAGCACAGATACGCAGTATTTT. Full variable domain (rest looked up from reference TRBV14 and TRBJ2-3): EAGVTQFPSHSVIEKGQTVTLRCDPISGHDNLYWYRRVMGKEIKFLLHFVKESKQDESGMPNNRFLAERTGGTYSTLKVQPAELEDSGVYFCASSQGGTSGSTDTQYFGPGTRLTVL.

This clonotype was counted many times. The chain couples TRBV20-1 to TRBJ2-7, with TRBD2 as a possible D gene (5 bases). V shed 3 bases and J shed 1 base, with 19 bases lying between them. Germline assignment: CDR1 DFQATT and CDR2 SNEGSKA (reference sequence). The CDR3 totals 16 residues. The CDR3 protein is CSASPAPSGISYEQYF. Here the CDR3 DNA reads TGCAGTGCTAGCCCCGCACCGTCCGGGATATCCTACGAGCAGTACTTC.

Ten or more counts support this clonotype. The J gene is TRBJ2-6, the V gene TRBV28; possibly TRBD1 for D (6 bases). Germline lookup yields CDR1 MDHEN and CDR2 SYDVKM. Trimming took 5 bases from V and 1 from J, leaving 9 bases between them. The CDR3 runs 15 residues. CDR3 loop: CASSTTGSGANVLTF. The CDR3 coding sequence is TGTGCCAGCAGTACCACAGGGTCTGGGGCCAACGTCCTGACTTTC.

This clonotype was detected many times. The chain joins TRBV5-1 to TRBJ2-7; D gene uncertain. Germline V lookup: CDR1 SGHRS, CDR2 YFSETQ. V gave up 4 bases and J gave up 3 bases, with 2 bases separating them. CDR3 length: 10 residues. The CDR3 DNA follows: TGCGCCAGCAGCCTCTACGAGCAGTACTTC. Protein: CASSLYEQYF.

The chain carries TRBV9 and TRBJ2-1, with 10 positions matching TRBD2. V lost 2 bases, J lost 6 bases, and 8 bases stayed unmatched. The CDR3 is 16 residues long. Per germline, CDR1 SGDLS and CDR2 YYNGEE. CDR3 in amino acids: CASSVGTSAHVNEQFF. The CDR3 DNA follows: TGTGCCAGCAGCGTGGGGACTAGCGCCCATGTCAATGAGCAGTTCTTC.

This chain links TRBV15 with TRBJ2-3; TRBD1 is a possible D gene (6 bases). Between the trimmed V and J ends, which lost 2 bases and 0 bases, there was a span of 12 bases. The V gene's germline CDR1 is LNHNV and CDR2 YYDKDF (reference sequence). The CDR3 spans 16 residues. The CDR3 loop is CATSRPDSTSTDTQYF. In DNA, the CDR3 is TGTGCCACCAGCAGACCGGACAGCACTAGCACAGATACGCAGTATTTT.

This clonotype was observed a few times. This rearrangement joins TRBV5-8 to TRBJ2-7; D not resolved. This CDR3 has 14 amino acids. The germline V gene has CDR1 SGHTS and CDR2 YDEGEE. The ends were cut back, 0 bases at V and 5 bases at J, with 12 bases in the middle. This CDR3 reads CASSLGVRQDEQYF. CDR3 in DNA: TGTGCCAGCAGCTTGGGTGTACGGCAGGACGAGCAGTACTTC. Looking up the rest from reference TRBV5-8 and TRBJ2-7 gives the full variable domain: EAGVTQSPTHLIKTRGQQATLRCSPISGHTSVYWYQQALGLGLQFLLWYDEGEERNRGNFPPRFSGRQFPNYSSELNVNALELEDSALYLCASSLGVRQDEQYFGPGTRLTVT.

This clonotype has ten or more counts. The chain joins TRBV4-1 to TRBJ1-5; D possibly corresponds to TRBD1 (5 bases). The CDR3 is made up of 14 amino acids. CDR1 is MGHRA and CDR2 is YSYEKL in the germline V gene. V gave up 3 bases and J gave up 7 bases, with 13 bases separating them. CDR3 amino acids: CASSHVGDLQPQHF. CDR3 nucleotide sequence: TGCGCCAGCAGCCACGTGGGGGACCTGCAGCCCCAGCATTTT.

The rearrangement uses TRBV2 and TRBJ2-3, with 7 bases lining up with TRBD2. The V gene's germline CDR1 is SNHLY and CDR2 FYNNEI. This CDR3 is 12 amino acids long. V was pared by 6 bases and J by 9 bases, with 6 bases of the junction left unmatched. DNA of the CDR3: TGTGCCAGCAGACGGGGGGAAGGAACGCAGTATTTT. Translation gives CASRRGEGTQYF.

The table lists this clonotype with a few counts. The CDR3 DNA reads TGCGCCAGCAGCTTGGAGGGGACGCGTGACAATGAGCAGTTCTTC. Its translation is CASSLEGTRDNEQFF. The V call is TRBV5-1, the J call TRBJ2-1; possibly TRBD1 or TRBD2 for D (5 bases each). Trimming pared 0 bases from V and 5 bases from J, leaving 12 bases between. Germline V gene lookup returns CDR1 SGHRS and CDR2 YFSETQ. The CDR3 loop spans 15 amino acids.

The chain carries TRBV5-1 and TRBJ2-3, with 9 positions matching TRBD2. CDR1 SGHRS and CDR2 YFSETQ come from the germline V gene. CDR3 length equals 15 residues. V gave up 4 bases and J gave up 5 bases; unmatched junction bases: 8. Here the CDR3 reads CASSVGIAGEDTQYF. The CDR3, as DNA: TGCGCCAGCAGCGTTGGGATAGCGGGAGAAGATACGCAGTATTTT. Complete variable domain (other parts from reference TRBV5-1 and TRBJ2-3): KAGVTQTPRYLIKTRGQQVTLSCSPISGHRSVSWYQQTPGQGLQFLFEYFSETQRNKGNFPGRFSGRQFSNSRSEMNVSTLELGDSALYLCASSVGIAGEDTQYFGPGTRLTVL.

This clonotype turned up a few times. This chain links TRBV28 with TRBJ2-1; no definite D call. The CDR3 extends over 14 amino acids. V dropped 6 bases and J dropped 2 bases, with 11 bases sitting between them. Germline V gene sequence: CDR1 MDHEN, CDR2 SYDVKM. The CDR3: CASRPPQPYNEQFF. The CDR3 DNA follows: TGTGCCAGCAGGCCTCCCCAGCCCTACAATGAGCAGTTCTTC.

At least ten counts were recorded for this clonotype. The V and J genes are TRBV20-1 and TRBJ2-1; 13 nucleotides line up with TRBD2. V was pared by 4 bases and J by 8 bases, with 20 bases of the junction left unmatched. CDR1 and CDR2 from the germline V gene are DFQATT and SNEGSKA (reference sequence). The length of the CDR3 is 19 residues. The CDR3 is CSAIPPRTSGSPLIDEQFF. CDR3 DNA: TGCAGTGCTATCCCCCCGAGGACTAGCGGGAGCCCGCTAATAGATGAGCAGTTCTTC.

This clonotype was recorded a few times. V is TRBV11-2 and J is TRBJ2-7; tentatively, D is TRBD1 (6 bases). The V end lost 1 base, the J end lost 1 base, and 11 bases lay between the germline ends. This CDR3 comprises 15 residues. CDR1 is SGHAT and CDR2 is FQNNGV in the germline V gene. For the CDR3, the DNA is TGTGCCAGCAGCTTAGGACTGGACAGTTCCTACGAGCAGTACTTC. Protein product: CASSLGLDSSYEQYF.

This clonotype was detected many times. The rearrangement uses TRBV14 and TRBJ2-7; 14 positions agree with TRBD2. Trimming cost V 6 bases and J 9 bases; bases outside gene matches: 10. Germline loops: CDR1 SGHDN, CDR2 FVKESK. The length of the CDR3 is 15 residues. The CDR3 reads CASRLAGTSGSAQYF. CDR3 in DNA: TGTGCCAGCAGACTCGCCGGGACTAGCGGGAGCGCGCAGTACTTC.

The sample holds many counts of this clonotype. The CDR3 here is CASRPDGNYEQYF. The CDR3 region has the DNA TGTGCCAGCAGGCCGGACGGAAACTACGAGCAGTACTTC. The V gene is TRBV28, the J gene TRBJ2-7; D is unresolved. Trimming removed 6 bases from V and 3 bases from J, with 12 bases in between. The CDR3 has 13 residues. Per the germline V gene, CDR1 is MDHEN and CDR2 is SYDVKM.

This clonotype came up a few times. The chain joins TRBV6-1 to TRBJ2-7, with a tentative D call TRBD1 (5 bases). The CDR3 is 13 amino acids. V was pared by 6 bases and J by 0 bases, with 9 bases between. The germline CDR1 and CDR2 sequences are MNHNS and SASEGT. This CDR3 reads CASRKTASYEQYF. The CDR3 nucleotides read TGTGCCAGCAGGAAGACAGCCTCCTACGAGCAGTACTTC.

This clonotype came up many times. This chain joins TRBV5-1 and TRBJ2-3; 7 bases map to TRBD1. The J segment lost 5 bases and the V segment lost 0 bases, leaving 3 bases of the junction unmatched. CDR1 is SGHRS, CDR2 YFSETQ, per germline. The CDR3 totals 14 residues. The CDR3 coding sequence is TGCGCCAGCAGCTTGGGACAGGGCGAAGATACGCAGTATTTT. Translated: CASSLGQGEDTQYF.

The rearrangement links TRBV10-3 to TRBJ2-3, with 9 bases matching TRBD2. The CDR3 runs to 16 residues. Germline V gene sequence: CDR1 ENHRY, CDR2 SYGVKD. V was pared by 1 base and J by 4 bases, with 6 bases of the junction left unmatched. CDR3 protein: CAISEYGAGGPDTQYF. The CDR3 DNA reads as TGTGCCATCAGTGAGTATGGAGCGGGAGGCCCAGATACGCAGTATTTT.

A few counts support this clonotype. The gene calls are TRBV20-1 and TRBJ2-5, with D possibly matching TRBD2 (6 bases). Germline loops: CDR1 DFQATT, CDR2 SNEGSKA (reference sequence). Trimming took 5 bases from V and 5 from J, leaving 18 bases between them. The CDR3 extends over 14 amino acids. The CDR3 DNA reads TGCAGTGCTGCCCCGGGGGAGCGCTGGGAGACCCAGTACTTC. Encoded protein: CSAAPGERWETQYF.

The chain links TRBV20-1 to TRBJ2-5; no firm D call. This CDR3 has 10 amino acids. Trimming left V 2 bases short and J 5 bases short, with 3 bases between. The V gene's germline CDR1 is DFQATT and CDR2 SNEGSKA (reference sequence). CDR3 DNA: TGCAGTGCTAGACTCGAGACCCAGTACTTC. It specifies CSARLETQYF.

The DNA for the CDR3 is TGCAGTGCTAGAGATTGGGGCTCCTACAATGAGCAGTTCTTC. Translated: CSARDWGSYNEQFF. The chain couples TRBV20-1 to TRBJ2-1; the D is unclear. This CDR3 has 14 amino acids. V was shortened by 0 bases and J by 0 bases, with 6 bases between the two germline ends. Germline V gives CDR1 DFQATT, CDR2 SNEGSKA (reference sequence).

This clonotype came up many times. V usage is TRBV7-2 and J usage is TRBJ1-1, with a tentative D call TRBD1 (5 bases). The CDR3 covers 14 residues. Germline-derived CDR1 and CDR2 are SGHTA and FQGNSA. Trimming took off 5 bases at V and 5 bases at J, with 15 bases between the two ends. For the CDR3, the DNA is TGTGCCAGCAGCCCCACCCCCGGGGGTACTGAAGCTTTCTTT. Translation gives CASSPTPGGTEAFF.

The V and J genes are TRBV29-1 and TRBJ2-7; maybe TRBD2 (6 bases). V lost 4 bases to trimming and J lost 3 bases, with 10 bases between them. Germline loops: CDR1 SQVTM, CDR2 ANQGSEA. There are 12 residues in the CDR3. Written as DNA, the CDR3 is TGCAGCGTTGTTAGTAGCGGCTACGAGCAGTACTTC. Translated: CSVVSSGYEQYF.